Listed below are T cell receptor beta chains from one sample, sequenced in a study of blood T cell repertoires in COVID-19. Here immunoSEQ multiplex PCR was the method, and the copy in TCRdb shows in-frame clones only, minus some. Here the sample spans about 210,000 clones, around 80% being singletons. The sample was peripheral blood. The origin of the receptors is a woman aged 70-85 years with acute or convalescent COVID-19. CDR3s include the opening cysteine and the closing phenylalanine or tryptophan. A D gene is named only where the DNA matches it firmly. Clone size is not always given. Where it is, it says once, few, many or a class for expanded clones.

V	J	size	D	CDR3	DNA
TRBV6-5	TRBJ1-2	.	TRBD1	CASSRDRDGYTF	TGTGCCAGCAGTAGGGACAGGGATGGCTACACCTTC
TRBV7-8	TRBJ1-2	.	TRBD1	CASSSLQGDGYTF	TGTGCCAGCAGCTCTCTACAGGGGGATGGCTACACCTTC
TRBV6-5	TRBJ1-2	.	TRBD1	CASSSLKRQGNYGYTF	TGTGCCAGCAGTTCGCTCAAACGACAGGGGAACTATGGCTACACCTTC
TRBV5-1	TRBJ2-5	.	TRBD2	CASKSLADQETQYF	TGCGCCAGTAAAAGTCTAGCGGACCAAGAGACCCAGTACTTC
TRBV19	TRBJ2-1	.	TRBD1	CASSSGQVPGNEQFF	TGTGCCAGTAGTTCGGGACAGGTGCCAGGGAATGAGCAGTTCTTC
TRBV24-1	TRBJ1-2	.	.	CATSDFGTGTGSWTF	.
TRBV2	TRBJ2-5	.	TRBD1	CASSGTGIRETQYF	TGTGCCAGCAGCGGGACAGGGATTAGAGAGACCCAGTACTTC
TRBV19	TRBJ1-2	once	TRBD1	CASSLPTGGNYGYTF	TGTGCCAGTAGTTTACCGACAGGGGGAAACTATGGCTACACCTTC
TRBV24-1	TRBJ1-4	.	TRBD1	CATSKGQGAGLANEKLFF	TGTGCCACCAGTAAGGGGCAGGGGGCGGGTTTAGCTAATGAAAAACTGTTTTTT
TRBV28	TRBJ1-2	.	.	CASISAGGRGYTF	TGTGCCAGCATATCGGCCGGGGGTAGGGGCTACACCTTC
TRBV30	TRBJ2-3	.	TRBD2	CAWKRSGGADTDTQYF	TGTGCCTGGAAGCGGAGCGGGGGGGCCGATACAGATACGCAGTATTTT
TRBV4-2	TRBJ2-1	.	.	CASSQPLGQGDNEQFF	TGTGCCAGCAGCCAGCCCCTGGGGCAGGGCGACAATGAGCAGTTCTTC
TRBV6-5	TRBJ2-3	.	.	CASSYSITDTQYF	TGTGCCAGCAGTTACTCTATCACAGATACGCAGTATTTT
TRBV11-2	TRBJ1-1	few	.	CASSLIGRLYTEAFF	TGTGCCAGCAGCTTAATTGGCAGGCTTTACACTGAAGCTTTCTTT
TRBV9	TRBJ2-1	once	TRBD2	CASSATSGGYNEQFF	TGTGCCAGCAGCGCGACTAGCGGGGGGTACAATGAGCAGTTCTTC
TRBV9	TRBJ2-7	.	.	CASSVVPAGGGLNEQYF	TGTGCCAGCAGCGTAGTCCCCGCGGGTGGCGGTCTCAACGAGCAGTACTTC
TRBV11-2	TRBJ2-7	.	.	CASSLYRVGASDAGEQYF	TGTGCCAGCAGCTTATATCGCGTTGGAGCTAGCGATGCGGGCGAGCAGTACTTC
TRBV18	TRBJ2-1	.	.	CASSPRGGSYNEQFF	TGTGCCAGCTCACCACGTGGCGGATCCTACAATGAGCAGTTCTTC
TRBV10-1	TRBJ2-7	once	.	CASSGQVLDEQYF	TGCGCCAGCAGTGGACAGGTCCTTGACGAGCAGTACTTC
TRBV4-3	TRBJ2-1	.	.	CASSQGSLFYNEQFF	TGCGCCAGCAGCCAGGGTAGCTTATTTTACAATGAGCAGTTCTTC
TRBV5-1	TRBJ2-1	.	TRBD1	CASSSGQGALAGEQFF	TGCGCCAGCAGCTCGGGACAGGGGGCTCTGGCCGGGGAGCAGTTCTTC
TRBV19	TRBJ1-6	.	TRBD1	CASSMTGYNSPLHF	TGTGCCAGTAGTATGACAGGGTATAATTCACCCCTCCACTTT
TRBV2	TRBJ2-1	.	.	CASLGPYNEQFF	TGTGCCAGCCTTGGGCCCTACAATGAGCAGTTCTTC
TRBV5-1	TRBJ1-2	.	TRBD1	CASSERTGGFDYGYTF	TGCGCCAGCAGCGAGAGGACAGGGGGCTTCGACTATGGCTACACCTTC
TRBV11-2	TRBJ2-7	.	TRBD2	CASSPASGGTYEQYF	TGTGCCAGCAGTCCCGCTAGCGGGGGAACCTACGAGCAGTACTTC
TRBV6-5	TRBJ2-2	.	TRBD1	CASRGTGAVGELFF	TGTGCCAGCAGAGGGACAGGGGCGGTCGGGGAGCTGTTTTTT
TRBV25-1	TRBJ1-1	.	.	CASSEYRPTGSAEAFF	TGTGCCAGCAGTGAATATAGGCCTACAGGGTCCGCTGAAGCTTTCTTT
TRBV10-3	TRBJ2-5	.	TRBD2	CAISESKRGGPQETQYF	TGTGCCATCAGTGAGTCAAAACGGGGGGGACCACAAGAGACCCAGTACTTC
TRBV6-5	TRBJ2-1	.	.	CASFLVSGYNEQFF	TGTGCCAGCTTTCTAGTATCGGGCTACAATGAGCAGTTCTTC
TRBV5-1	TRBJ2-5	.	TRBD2	CASSLSGGKETQYF	TGCGCCAGCAGCCTTAGCGGGGGTAAAGAGACCCAGTACTTC
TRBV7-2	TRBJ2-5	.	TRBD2	CASSFPTSGTQTQYF	TGTGCCAGCAGCTTTCCGACTAGCGGGACTCAGACCCAGTACTTC
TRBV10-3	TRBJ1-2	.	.	CAATTGSYGYTF	TGTGCCGCAACGACAGGTTCCTATGGCTACACCTTC